The source of this T cell receptor beta chain is a study of CD8+ T cells in alopecia areata. Treatment here: oral pan-JAK inhibitor, 5-10 mg twice daily. Those with alopecia areata gave lesional scalp punch biopsies and peripheral blood. V gave up 4 bases and J gave up 0 bases, with 9 bases separating them. Germline values: CDR1 MGHRA, CDR2 YSYEKL. This CDR3 is 14 amino acids long. Sequencing relied on a cDNA template that was reverse transcribed from extracted RNA. Repertoires were generated with immunoSEQ multiplex PCR, while TCRdb's copy carries only in-frame clones and drops some. Of over 85,000 clones in the sample, roughly 64% are singletons; the top ten hold around 15%.

This chain uses TRBV4-1 with TRBJ1-1, with D unresolved. This receptor was identified in a human donor with alopecia areata. The specimen was CD8+ T cells sorted from blood, collected at week 4, from a patient treated with tofacitinib. The chain's CDR3 is CASSPDTMNTEAFF. CDR3 in DNA: TGCGCCAGCAGCCCCGACACTATGAACACTGAAGCTTTCTTT.